These 19 T cell receptor beta chains originate from one sample sequenced in a study of lymphopenia after photon versus proton radiotherapy. Generated by immunoSEQ multiplex PCR, the TCRdb table keeps only in-frame clones and is missing some. This table holds tens of thousands of clones, 85% found once. The sample here was peripheral blood, taken from a patient treated with photon-based radiotherapy. Receptor source: a middle-aged man with gastric cancer.

This clone was found once. The rearrangement uses TRBV7-9 and TRBJ1-5; D gene unclear. This CDR3 has 14 amino acids. Germline values: CDR1 SEHNR, CDR2 FQNEAQ (reference sequence). The V end was cut by 1 base, the J end by 4 bases, with 8 bases between. CDR3 coding DNA: TGTGCCAGCAGCTTAGGCCAGCAAAATCAGCCCCAGCATTTT. This encodes CASSLGQQNQPQHF.

The chain combines TRBV30 with TRBJ2-4, with a possible D match to TRBD1 (5 bases). This CDR3 spans 11 amino acids. Germline lookup yields CDR1 GTSNPN and CDR2 SVGIG (reference sequence). Trimming removed 0 bases at V and 13 bases at J, with 10 bases between. The CDR3 loop is CAWSVGGQQYF. CDR3 DNA: TGTGCCTGGAGTGTAGGCGGACAACAGTACTTC.

The chain links TRBV29-1 to TRBJ1-1, with D tentatively TRBD1 (6 bases). Germline V gene lookup returns CDR1 SQVTM and CDR2 ANQGSEA. The CDR3 spans 12 residues. Trimming shortened V by 2 bases and J by 4 bases, and 8 bases separated the two germline ends. CDR3 in amino acids: CSVEQGRTEAFF. For the CDR3, the DNA is TGCAGCGTTGAACAGGGGCGCACTGAAGCTTTCTTT.

The chain is built from TRBV5-1 and TRBJ2-5; D gene uncertain. In germline, CDR1 is SGHRS, CDR2 YFSETQ. The CDR3 runs 13 residues. V was pared by 1 base and J by 1 base, with 5 bases between. The CDR3 region has the DNA TGCGCCAGCAGCTTGCCACTCCAAGAGACCCAGTACTTC. Protein sequence: CASSLPLQETQYF.

Only a few counts were recorded for this clone. V usage is TRBV19 and J usage is TRBJ1-2, with D possibly being TRBD1 (6 bases). V was pared by 3 bases and J by 3 bases, with 14 bases between. Germline CDR1 and CDR2: LNHDA and SQIVND (reference sequence). This CDR3 comprises 15 residues. CDR3 DNA sequence: TGTGCCAGTAGTATGGGTTGGGGGCTCGACTATGGCTACACCTTC. Residues: CASSMGWGLDYGYTF.

This chain connects TRBV27 to TRBJ2-2, with 7 bases aligning to TRBD1. The CDR3 has 15 amino acids. Trimming removed 6 bases from V and 1 base from J; junction bases left unmatched: 5. Per the germline V gene, CDR1 is MNHEY and CDR2 is SMNVEV (reference sequence). The CDR3 here is CASSPGQVNTGELFF. In nucleotides, the CDR3 is TGTGCCAGCAGCCCTGGACAGGTGAACACCGGGGAGCTGTTTTTT.

V and J are TRBV5-1 and TRBJ1-5; D unresolved. V was trimmed by 4 bases and J by 5 bases, leaving 13 bases between them. This CDR3 is built from 14 residues. In germline, CDR1 is SGHRS, CDR2 YFSETQ. The CDR3 region has the DNA TGCGCCAGCAGCCCCTGGGGAGTGGATCAGCCCCAGCATTTT. Amino acid sequence: CASSPWGVDQPQHF.

The rearrangement joins TRBV18 to TRBJ1-1; 8 bases map to TRBD1. CDR3 length: 14 amino acids. Germline CDR1 is KGHSH and CDR2 is LQKENI. With V trimmed by 5 bases and J by 4 bases, 6 bases remained unmatched. CDR3 coding DNA: TGTGCCAGCTCATCCCAGGGGGCAAGCACTGAAGCTTTCTTT. It specifies CASSSQGASTEAFF.

The chain has TRBV4-2 and TRBJ1-1, with TRBD1 matching 8 bases. The V gene's germline CDR1 is LGHNA and CDR2 YNFKEQ. This CDR3 is built from 14 residues. The V and J ends lost 0 bases and 11 bases, in that order; junction bases with no gene match: 8. The CDR3 DNA sequence: TGTGCCAGCAGCCAAGATGCCTTACAGGGGGGGGCTTTCTTT. The encoded protein is CASSQDALQGGAFF.

V gene TRBV5-1 combines with J gene TRBJ1-4; possible D gene TRBD1, 5 bases. CDR3 length equals 12 residues. V dropped 5 bases and J dropped 8 bases, with 10 bases sitting between them. The germline gives CDR1 SGHRS, CDR2 YFSETQ. CDR3 nucleotides: TGCGCCAGCAGGGGGGACGGAGAAAAACTGTTTTTT. This gives the protein CASRGDGEKLFF.

The chain couples TRBV7-8 to TRBJ1-5; D is unclear. CDR1 and CDR2 from the germline V gene are SGHVS and FQNEAQ. V was shortened by 2 bases and J by 3 bases, with 23 bases between the two germline ends. This CDR3 is built from 19 residues. The CDR3 region has the DNA TGTGCCAGCAGCTTACGTGCAACCCGGGCCTCCGGGCCCAATCAGCCCCAGCATTTT. Translating gives CASSLRATRASGPNQPQHF.

The J gene is TRBJ2-2, the V gene TRBV7-6; D remains unclear. CDR1 and CDR2 from the germline V gene are SGHVS and FNYEAQ. The CDR3 runs to 14 residues. With 1 base removed from V and 0 bases from J, the gap between germline ends came to 3 bases. DNA for the CDR3: TGTGCCAGCAGCTTAGTGGCGAACACCGGGGAGCTGTTTTTT. It is translated as CASSLVANTGELFF.

The chain couples TRBV5-1 to TRBJ2-7, with 8 bases lining up with TRBD1. Germline-derived CDR1 and CDR2 are SGHRS and YFSETQ. Trimming removed 6 bases from V and 2 bases from J; junction bases left unmatched: 10. The CDR3 consists of 15 residues. In nucleotides, the CDR3 is TGCGCCAGCACCCAGGGCAGGGGGCGAGCCTACGAGCAGTACTTC. Protein: CASTQGRGRAYEQYF.

The rearrangement joins TRBV7-2 to TRBJ1-4; D not resolved. Germline lookup yields CDR1 SGHTA and CDR2 FQGNSA. This CDR3 region has 12 residues. Trimming took off 1 base at V and 13 bases at J, with 10 bases between the two ends. CDR3 loop: CASSLGEGLLFF. CDR3 DNA: TGTGCCAGCAGCTTAGGTGAAGGGCTACTGTTTTTT.

The chain links TRBV5-4 to TRBJ2-2; TRBD2 matches 14 bases. Per germline, CDR1 SGHNT and CDR2 YYREEE (reference sequence). This CDR3 is 17 amino acids long. The V segment lost 0 bases and the J segment 3 bases; nucleotides outside the gene matches: 1. This chain's CDR3 is CASSLAGLAGDTGELFF. CDR3 nucleotide sequence: TGTGCCAGCAGCTTGGCGGGACTAGCGGGGGACACCGGGGAGCTGTTTTTT.

This clone was seen more than once but under ten times. This sequence joins TRBV6-1 and TRBJ1-2; the D gene is possibly TRBD1 (5 bases). V was shortened by 6 bases and J by 5 bases, with 10 bases between the two germline ends. Germline CDR1 MNHNS, CDR2 SASEGT. The CDR3 loop spans 12 amino acids. The CDR3 sequence: CASSLTGYGYTF. In DNA form, the CDR3 reads TGTGCCAGCAGCCTCACAGGATATGGCTACACCTTC.

This chain connects TRBV11-1 to TRBJ2-5; 7 bases line up with TRBD1. The J segment lost 2 bases and the V segment lost 2 bases, leaving 5 bases of the junction unmatched. Germline V gene lookup returns CDR1 SGHAT and CDR2 FQDESV (reference sequence). The CDR3 runs to 15 residues. The CDR3 spells CASSLLQGPQETQYF. As DNA, the CDR3 is TGTGCCAGCAGCTTATTACAGGGGCCACAAGAGACCCAGTACTTC.

This chain joins TRBV11-2 and TRBJ2-3; D could derive from TRBD1 or TRBD2 (5 bases each). V shed 5 bases and J shed 2 bases, with 11 bases lying between them. The germline gives CDR1 SGHAT, CDR2 FQNNGV. The CDR3 runs to 14 residues. CDR3 coding DNA: TGTGCCAGCAGCGCCGAGGGGTACACAGATACGCAGTATTTT. This translates into CASSAEGYTDTQYF.

V and J are TRBV29-1 and TRBJ1-5, with no clear D. The V and J ends lost 4 bases and 2 bases respectively, with 9 bases between them. Germline loops: CDR1 SQVTM, CDR2 ANQGSEA. This CDR3 has 13 amino acids. CDR3 residues: CSVGREGNQPQHF. In nucleotides, the CDR3 is TGCAGCGTTGGAAGGGAAGGCAATCAGCCCCAGCATTTT.